This entry describes one TCR beta chain. Its antigen is unidentified. Unique-molecular-identifier-tagged TCR beta cDNA libraries were used. TCRdb re-derived calls from the PCR reads in MiXCR, one entry per CDR3 protein. The sample includes around 710,000 distinct CDR3 sequences, about half of them seen just once. The sample comes from a study of post-analysis software for immune sequencing data. Overall study results and limits: Same-batch samples co-clustered strongly by F measure. Controls showed significantly higher normalized Chao1 diversity than did multiple sclerosis patients.

The receptor's source is a girl under 18 with multiple sclerosis. The sample comprised blood.

The DNA of the CDR3 is TGCGCCAGCAGCTTGGCCGGTGCACAGCCCGGGTTGGGCACTGAAGCTTTCTTT. Amino acid sequence: CASSLAGAQPGLGTEAFF. The chain couples TRBV5-1 to TRBJ1-1, with D hard to call. Germline lookup yields CDR1 SGHRS and CDR2 YFSETQ. CDR3 size: 18 residues. The V end was cut by 0 bases, the J end by 4 bases, with 22 bases between.